This T cell receptor beta chain appears in the sequencing data of a study of PD-L1 blockade in urothelial cancer. On the study more broadly: Of prior chemotherapy regimens, patients had received between 0 and 3.

As for time point: pretreatment peripheral blood. The germline CDR1 and CDR2 sequences are SGHAT and FQNNGV. The CDR3 runs to 15 residues. V lost 4 bases and J 4 bases, leaving 14 bases between the germline ends. Some clones are missing from TCRdb's copy, which holds only in-frame ones; the method was immunoSEQ multiplex PCR. Of 45,000 to 70,000 clones listed, over 75% are singletons. The rearrangement joins TRBV11-2 to TRBJ2-1, with D perhaps TRBD2 (6 bases). The input for sequencing was PBMCs, taken around atezolizumab (anti-PD-L1) treatment. The receptor was derived from a man between 65 and 85 years old with urothelial cancer. The CDR3 sequence is CASSSGTFFYNEQFF. The CDR3 nucleotides read TGTGCCAGCAGCTCCGGGACTTTCTTTTACAATGAGCAGTTCTTC. Drawing the rest from reference TRBV11-2 and TRBJ2-1, the complete variable domain is EAGVAQSPRYKIIEKRQSVAFWCNPISGHATLYWYQQILGQGPKLLIQFQNNGVVDDSQLPKDRFSAERLKGVDSTLKIQPAKLEDSAVYLCASSSGTFFYNEQFFGPGTRLTVL.